This is a list of T cell receptor beta chains from one sample in a study of blood T cell repertoires in COVID-19. Measured with immunoSEQ multiplex PCR; TCRdb has only the in-frame clones, and not every one. Of hundreds of thousands of clones listed, around 91% are singletons. Sample: peripheral blood. The receptors were gathered from a woman aged 18-29 years who had recovered from COVID-19. The CDR3 runs from the conserved cysteine through the conserved F or W. Fields, in order: V gene, D gene, J gene, clone size, CDR3 protein, CDR3 DNA. D genes are given only for firm matches. Clone size is given for some rows only: seen once, a few or many times, or a class if the clone is expanded.

TRBV6-2/TRBV6-3	TRBD2	TRBJ2-1	-	CASSYSAAPGGRDNEQFF	TGTGCCAGCAGTTACTCGGCAGCCCCGGGAGGTCGAGACAATGAGCAGTTCTTC
TRBV7-2	TRBD2	TRBJ2-3	once	CASSSRTSGTDTQYF	TGTGCCAGCAGCTCACGGACTAGCGGAACAGATACGCAGTATTTT
TRBV27	-	TRBJ1-1	-	CASRSTGLVMNTEAFF	TGTGCCAGCAGGAGCACAGGGCTAGTTATGAACACTGAAGCTTTCTTT
TRBV6-6	TRBD1	TRBJ1-5	-	CAITGGVGTQPQHF	TGTGCTATCACAGGGGGCGTGGGGACCCAGCCCCAGCATTTT
TRBV3-1/TRBV3-2	TRBD1	TRBJ1-2	-	CASSLWTGENGYTF	TGTGCCAGCAGCCTTTGGACAGGGGAAAATGGCTACACCTTC
TRBV18	-	TRBJ2-1	-	CASSPRTRTGYNEQFF	TGTGCCAGCTCACCCCGGACTCGGACGGGCTACAATGAGCAGTTCTTC
TRBV18	-	TRBJ1-2	-	CASSPPQGFGYGYTF	TGTGCCAGCTCACCCCCGCAGGGGTTCGGCTATGGCTACACCTTC
TRBV7-9	-	TRBJ1-2	-	CASSLEVSGKGYTF	TGTGCCAGCAGCTTAGAAGTAAGCGGTAAGGGCTACACCTTC
TRBV28	TRBD1	TRBJ1-5	-	CASSGWDRGSDQPQHF	TGTGCCAGCAGTGGATGGGACAGGGGGTCCGATCAGCCCCAGCATTTT
TRBV11-3	-	TRBJ2-5	few	CASSPPVSYQETQYF	TGTGCCAGCAGCCCCCCAGTGTCGTACCAAGAGACCCAGTACTTC
TRBV12-5	TRBD2	TRBJ2-1	-	CASAGTSSYNEQFF	TGTGCTAGTGCCGGGACTAGCTCCTACAATGAGCAGTTCTTC
TRBV5-4	TRBD1	TRBJ1-2	-	CASSPWQGAQGYTF	TGTGCCAGCAGTCCCTGGCAGGGGGCTCAGGGCTACACCTTC
TRBV9	TRBD1	TRBJ1-1	once	CASSVSTGPLPEAFF	TGTGCCAGCAGCGTATCGACAGGGCCCTTGCCTGAAGCTTTCTTT
TRBV9	-	TRBJ1-1	few	CASRTGWESNTEAFF	TGTGCCAGCAGGACCGGCTGGGAGTCGAACACTGAAGCTTTCTTT